A selection of T cell receptor beta chains follows, all from one sample in a study of cytomegalovirus exposure and HLA in healthy donors. TCRdb keeps only in-frame clones here, not all; method: immunoSEQ multiplex PCR. The sample contains around 120,000 clones, 82% of which appear only once. Material: PBMCs. The origin of the receptors is a male donor in good health and CMV-seropositive. Each CDR3 is given with its conserved first and last residue. D genes are given only for firm matches. Part of the rows lack a size; the others show once, few, many or a class for expanded clones.

v_gene	len	abundance	j_gene	d_gene	CDR3aa	CDR3nt
TRBV27	16	.	TRBJ2-1	.	CASSLWLAGDNNEQFF	TGTGCCAGCAGTTTGTGGCTAGCTGGGGATAACAATGAGCAGTTCTTC
TRBV28	17	few	TRBJ2-1	.	CASSLWAGSGRNNEQFF	TGTGCCAGCAGTTTATGGGCGGGGAGTGGGCGAAACAATGAGCAGTTCTTC
TRBV7-2	15	.	TRBJ2-5	TRBD2	CASSPGGGAGETQYF	TGTGCCAGCAGCCCCGGGGGAGGGGCGGGGGAGACCCAGTACTTC
TRBV7-2	11	.	TRBJ1-1	.	CASSLGGWAFF	TGTGCCAGCAGCTTAGGGGGCTGGGCTTTCTTT
TRBV5-6	13	.	TRBJ2-1	.	CASARGLYNEQFF	TGTGCCAGCGCAAGGGGACTGTACAATGAGCAGTTCTTC
TRBV5-1	12	.	TRBJ2-7	.	CASSLTGYEQYF	TGCGCCAGCAGCTTGACAGGGTACGAGCAGTACTTC
TRBV30	13	.	TRBJ2-7	.	CAWSVPLGDEQYF	TGTGCCTGGAGTGTACCACTCGGAGACGAGCAGTACTTC
TRBV7-6	16	once	TRBJ2-1	TRBD1	CASSPNRGPRYDEQFF	TGTGCCAGCAGCCCCAACAGGGGACCTCGTTACGATGAGCAGTTCTTC
TRBV2	15	few	TRBJ1-4	.	CASSESGLPNEKLFF	TGTGCCAGCAGTGAATCAGGGCTCCCTAATGAAAAACTGTTTTTT
TRBV6-6	14	.	TRBJ2-7	.	CASSGSPTGYEQYF	TGTGCCAGCAGTGGGTCACCTACAGGCTACGAGCAGTACTTC
TRBV5-8	16	few	TRBJ2-7	TRBD1	CASSMRPGQGNYEQYF	TGTGCCAGCAGCATGAGACCGGGACAGGGAAACTACGAGCAGTACTTC
TRBV10-3	16	few	TRBJ1-3	TRBD1	CAISVTQGSSGNTIYF	TGTGCCATCAGTGTAACACAGGGGAGCTCTGGAAACACCATATATTTT
TRBV11-1	15	.	TRBJ2-5	TRBD2	CASSLLAGWWETQYF	TGTGCCAGCAGCTTGCTAGCGGGATGGTGGGAGACCCAGTACTTC
TRBV27	15	.	TRBJ1-5	TRBD1	CASRNRGLGNQPQHF	TGTGCCAGCAGGAACAGGGGGCTGGGGAATCAGCCCCAGCATTTT
TRBV2	15	.	TRBJ2-1	TRBD2	CASSLSGRAPGEQFF	TGTGCCAGCAGTCTCAGCGGGAGGGCCCCGGGTGAGCAGTTCTTC
TRBV15	16	.	TRBJ2-7	TRBD2	CATSTGLAAGSYEQYF	TGTGCCACCAGCACCGGACTAGCGGCCGGCTCCTACGAGCAGTACTTC
TRBV4-2	14	.	TRBJ2-6	TRBD1	CASSRTGQANVLTF	TGTGCCAGCAGCCGAACCGGACAGGCTAACGTCCTGACTTTC
TRBV7-9	13	.	TRBJ2-5	.	CASSSYRAETQYF	TGTGCCAGCAGCTCCTACAGGGCGGAGACCCAGTACTTC
TRBV5-6	12	.	TRBJ2-7	.	CASRGQGPEQYF	TGTGCCAGCAGGGGGCAGGGTCCCGAGCAGTACTTC
TRBV20-1	11	.	TRBJ2-7	.	CSAQGTGEQYF	TGCAGTGCGCAGGGAACGGGCGAGCAGTACTTC
TRBV19	12	.	TRBJ2-3	.	CASSMATDTQYF	TGTGCCAGTAGTATGGCCACAGATACGCAGTATTTT
TRBV13	17	.	TRBJ2-6	.	CASSLEAVGSGANVLTF	TGTGCCAGCAGCTTAGAGGCGGTTGGCTCTGGGGCCAACGTCCTGACTTTC
TRBV7-3	14	.	TRBJ2-2	.	CASSYTVNTGELFF	TGTGCCAGCAGCTACACAGTGAACACCGGGGAGCTGTTTTTT
TRBV6-5	12	.	TRBJ2-5	TRBD2	CASRRGSETQYF	TGTGCCAGCAGGCGGGGGTCGGAGACCCAGTACTTC
TRBV5-8	13	.	TRBJ2-7	.	CASSFGVSYEQYF	TGTGCCAGCAGCTTCGGTGTTTCCTACGAGCAGTACTTC
TRBV5-6	15	.	TRBJ2-7	TRBD1	CASSLIDRAPYEQYF	TGTGCCAGCAGCCTTATCGACAGGGCCCCCTACGAGCAGTACTTC
TRBV10-1	16	.	TRBJ2-7	TRBD1	CASSASSTGNFHEQYF	TGCGCCAGCAGTGCGAGCTCGACAGGGAACTTCCACGAGCAGTACTTC
TRBV9	17	.	TRBJ2-2	.	CASSVGGGLALTGELFF	TGTGCCAGCAGCGTAGGGGGAGGTCTAGCCCTGACCGGGGAGCTGTTTTTT
TRBV6-4	18	.	TRBJ1-2	TRBD1	CASSDPRGQGRQRYGYTF	TGTGCCAGCAGTGACCCGAGGGGACAGGGGAGGCAGCGTTATGGCTACACCTTC
TRBV30	16	once	TRBJ2-2	TRBD2	CAWSGLAGSNTGELFF	TGTGCCTGGAGCGGGCTAGCGGGCTCGAACACCGGGGAGCTGTTTTTT
TRBV29-1	13	few	TRBJ2-1	.	CSVEKQGTYEQFF	TGCAGCGTTGAAAAACAGGGTACCTATGAGCAGTTCTTC
TRBV15	17	.	TRBJ1-4	.	CATRDSEGRGKGEKLFF	TGTGCCACCAGGGACTCGGAAGGTAGAGGCAAAGGTGAAAAACTGTTTTTT
TRBV11-3	15	.	TRBJ2-2	.	CASSLSFRDTGELFF	TGTGCCAGCAGTTTGAGTTTTCGGGACACCGGGGAGCTGTTTTTT
TRBV10-1	10	.	TRBJ2-7	.	CARSSGEQYF	TGCGCCAGGAGTAGCGGCGAGCAGTACTTC
TRBV4-2	15	.	TRBJ2-3	.	CASSQRLSGTDTQYF	TGTGCCAGCAGCCAACGCCTAAGCGGCACAGATACGCAGTATTTT
TRBV5-1	13	.	TRBJ1-5	.	CASSPDFNQPQHF	TGCGCCAGCAGCCCGGACTTCAATCAGCCCCAGCATTTT
TRBV28	13	once	TRBJ2-7	TRBD2	CASRLAGADEQYF	TGTGCCAGCAGACTAGCGGGGGCAGACGAGCAGTACTTC
TRBV5-5	15	.	TRBJ2-7	TRBD2	CASSLSAGGSYEQYF	TGTGCCAGCAGCTTGTCAGCGGGAGGATCCTACGAGCAGTACTTC
TRBV5-8	16	.	TRBJ1-1	TRBD1	CASRLGQGGRNTEAFF	TGTGCCAGCAGGTTGGGACAGGGGGGGAGGAACACTGAAGCTTTCTTT
TRBV5-8	14	.	TRBJ2-5	.	CASSLTGVKETQYF	TGTGCCAGCAGCTTGACGGGGGTCAAGGAGACCCAGTACTTC
TRBV5-4	15	.	TRBJ1-2	.	CASSLAGQGLYGYTF	TGTGCCAGCAGCTTGGCGGGCCAGGGTCTCTATGGCTACACCTTC
TRBV28	18	.	TRBJ2-1	TRBD2	CASASTSEGPGSYNEQFF	TGTGCCAGCGCTTCGACTAGCGAAGGGCCTGGCTCCTACAATGAGCAGTTCTTC
TRBV19	12	.	TRBJ2-7	.	CASSVREDKQYF	TGTGCCAGTAGTGTACGTGAGGACAAGCAGTACTTC
TRBV19	14	.	TRBJ2-3	.	CASSIPGSTDTQYF	TGTGCCAGTAGTATTCCAGGGAGCACAGATACGCAGTATTTT